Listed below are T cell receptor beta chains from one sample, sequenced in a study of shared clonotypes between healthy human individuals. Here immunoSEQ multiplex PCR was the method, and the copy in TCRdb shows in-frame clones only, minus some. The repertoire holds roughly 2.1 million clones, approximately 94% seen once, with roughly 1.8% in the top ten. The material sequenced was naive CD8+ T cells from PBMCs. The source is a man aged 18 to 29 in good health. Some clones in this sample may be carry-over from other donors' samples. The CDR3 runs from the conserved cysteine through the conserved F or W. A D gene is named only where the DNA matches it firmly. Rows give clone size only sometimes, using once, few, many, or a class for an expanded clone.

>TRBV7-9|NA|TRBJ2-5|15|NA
CASSPAQGVRETQYF
TGTGCCAGCAGCCCTGCACAGGGTGTAAGAGAGACCCAGTACTTC
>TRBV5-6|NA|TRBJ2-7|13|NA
CASSWTPTYEQYF
TGTGCCAGCAGCTGGACACCCACCTACGAGCAGTACTTC
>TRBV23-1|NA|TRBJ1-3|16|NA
CASSPWDRRSGNTIYF
TGCGCCAGCAGTCCCTGGGACCGGCGCTCTGGAAACACCATATATTTT
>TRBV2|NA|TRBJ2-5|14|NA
CASSVVGEQETQYF
TGTGCCAGCAGTGTTGTTGGCGAACAAGAGACCCAGTACTTC
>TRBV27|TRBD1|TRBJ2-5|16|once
CASSPEDRGLQETQYF
TGTGCCAGCAGTCCGGAGGACAGGGGGCTCCAAGAGACCCAGTACTTC
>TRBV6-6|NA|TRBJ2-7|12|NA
CASSYSVGEQYF
TGTGCCAGCAGTTACTCCGTTGGCGAGCAGTACTTC
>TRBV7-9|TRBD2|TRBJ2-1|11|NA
CASRSGTSEFF
TGTGCCAGCAGATCCGGGACTAGCGAGTTCTTC
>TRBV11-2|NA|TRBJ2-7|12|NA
CASSATDYEQYF
TGTGCCAGCAGCGCGACAGACTACGAGCAGTACTTC
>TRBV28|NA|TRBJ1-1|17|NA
CASRDPDLGRMNTEAFF
TGTGCCAGCAGAGACCCGGACCTGGGACGGATGAACACTGAAGCTTTCTTT
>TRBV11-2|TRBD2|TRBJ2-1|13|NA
CASKERESDEQFF
TGTGCCAGCAAAGAGCGGGAGAGCGATGAGCAGTTCTTC
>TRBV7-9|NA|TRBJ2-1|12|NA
CASSRADNEQFF
TGTGCCAGCAGCCGGGCTGACAATGAGCAGTTCTTC
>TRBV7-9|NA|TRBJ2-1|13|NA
CAARRAPYNEQFF
TGTGCCGCCCGGCGAGCTCCCTACAATGAGCAGTTCTTC
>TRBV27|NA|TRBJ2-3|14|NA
CASLPRVGGVGQYF
TGTGCCAGCTTGCCGAGGGTCGGAGGTGTAGGGCAGTATTTT
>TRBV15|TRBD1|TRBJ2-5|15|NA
CATSRVRQGQETQYF
TGTGCCACCAGCAGAGTAAGACAGGGCCAAGAGACCCAGTACTTC
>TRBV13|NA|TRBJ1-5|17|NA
CASSLRSLGRGNQPQHF
TGTGCCAGCAGCTTGCGCTCTCTAGGCCGTGGCAATCAGCCCCAGCATTTT
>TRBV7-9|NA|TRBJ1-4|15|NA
CASSLRGQTNEKLFF
TGTGCCAGCAGCCTAAGGGGTCAGACTAATGAAAAACTGTTTTTT
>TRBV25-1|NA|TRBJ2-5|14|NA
CASTKSGYQETQYF
TGTGCCAGCACCAAAAGCGGGTACCAAGAGACCCAGTACTTC
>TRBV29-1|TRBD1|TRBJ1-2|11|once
CSALTDRVDTF
TGCAGCGCCCTGACCGACAGGGTGGACACCTTC
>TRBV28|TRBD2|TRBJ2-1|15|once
CASSIAGGPRNEQFF
TGTGCCAGCAGCATAGCGGGAGGGCCGAGGAATGAGCAGTTCTTC
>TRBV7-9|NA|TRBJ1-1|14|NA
CASPQGLTGTEAFF
TGTGCCAGCCCCCAAGGGCTCACGGGCACTGAAGCTTTCTTT